The entry below gives a single T cell receptor beta chain sequence along with its context. The source of the sample is a study of cytotoxic CD8 clonotypes in ibrutinib-treated CLL. Clones were read by immunoSEQ multiplex PCR, and TCRdb kept only the in-frame ones, dropping some. Seen here are approximately 25,000 clones, 65% to 70% observed once, and the top ten hold around 54%. V lost 0 bases and J lost 5; bases outside the gene matches: 3. This CDR3 has 16 residues. Germline V lookup: CDR1 MNHNY, CDR2 SVGAGI (reference sequence). The source of this sequence is a human donor with chronic lymphocytic leukemia. The V call is TRBV6-6, the J call TRBJ2-5; 13 positions match TRBD2. The specimen comprised PBMCs, sampled at disease progression, from a patient treated with ibrutinib. For the CDR3, the DNA is TGTGCCAGCAGTTACTCGGGACTAGCGGGGTATGAGACCCAGTACTTC. Translating gives CASSYSGLAGYETQYF.